This entry describes one T cell receptor (beta chain). The antigen remains unidentified. This entry comes from a study of CD8 T cells in Susac syndrome. Random hexamers were used to reverse transcribe an amount of roughly 0.45 to 1 ug RNA. One entry per CDR3 protein results from TCRdb running MiXCR on the immunoSEQ multiplex PCR reads. The table lists over 350,000 distinct CDR3 sequences, more than 80% of them singletons. Notes on the study in general: A relatively small number of individuals underwent TCR sequencing and HLA analysis.

The T cells that were sequenced for TCR beta were CD8+ and CD4+ cells from blood. TEMRA cells underwent FACS enrichment and CD8+ and CD4+ T cells underwent negative isolation. Trimming took 0 bases from V and 0 from J, leaving 7 bases between them. This CDR3 has 15 amino acids. CDR1 SGDLS and CDR2 YYNGEE come from the germline V gene. The specimen sequenced was CD8+ T cells from PBMCs. J is TRBJ1-3 and V is TRBV9; D not certain. The TCR sequence derives from a human donor with multiple sclerosis. The DNA of the CDR3 is TGTGCCAGCAGCGTAGCATGGGGCTCTGGAAACACCATATATTTT. Encoded protein: CASSVAWGSGNTIYF.